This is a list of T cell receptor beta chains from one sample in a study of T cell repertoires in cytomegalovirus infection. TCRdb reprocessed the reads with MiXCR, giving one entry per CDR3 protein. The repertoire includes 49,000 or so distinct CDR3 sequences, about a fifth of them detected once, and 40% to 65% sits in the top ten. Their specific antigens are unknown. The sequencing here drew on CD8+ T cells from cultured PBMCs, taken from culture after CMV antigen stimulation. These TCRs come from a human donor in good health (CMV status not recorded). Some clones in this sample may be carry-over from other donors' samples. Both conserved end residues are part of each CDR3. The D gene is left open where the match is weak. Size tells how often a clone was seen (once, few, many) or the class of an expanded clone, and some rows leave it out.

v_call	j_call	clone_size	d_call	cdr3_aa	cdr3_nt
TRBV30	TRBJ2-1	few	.	CAWSVALVGNEQFF	TGTGCCTGGAGTGTCGCCCTGGTTGGGAATGAGCAGTTCTTC
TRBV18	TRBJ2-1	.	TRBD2	CASSPRSGSSHEQFF	TGTGCCAGCTCACCACGTAGCGGGAGCTCACATGAGCAGTTCTTC
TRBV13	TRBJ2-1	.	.	CASSISNEQFF	TGTGCCAGCAGCATTAGCAATGAGCAGTTCTTC
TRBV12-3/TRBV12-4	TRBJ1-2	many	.	CASSLDRRGNYGYTF	TGTGCCAGCAGTTTAGATCGAAGAGGGAACTATGGCTACACCTTC
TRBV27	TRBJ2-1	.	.	CASSPRDTIGEQFF	TGTGCCAGCAGTCCCCGGGACACCATAGGGGAGCAGTTCTTC
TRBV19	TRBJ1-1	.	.	CASSIATGHMNTEAFF	TGTGCCAGTAGTATAGCTACGGGACACATGAACACTGAAGCTTTCTTT
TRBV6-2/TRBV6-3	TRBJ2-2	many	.	CASSYRDGSGELFF	TGTGCCAGCAGTTACCGGGACGGCTCCGGGGAGCTGTTTTTT
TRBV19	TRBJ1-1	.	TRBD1	CATDRGDEAFF	TGTGCCACCGACAGGGGGGATGAAGCTTTCTTT
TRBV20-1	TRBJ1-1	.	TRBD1	CSGLGTGAAEAFF	TGCAGTGGATTAGGGACAGGGGCCGCTGAAGCTTTCTTT
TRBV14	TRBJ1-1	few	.	CASRGGGPNRRNTEAFF	TGTGCCAGCAGGGGGGGCGGGCCAAATCGGAGGAACACTGAAGCTTTCTTT
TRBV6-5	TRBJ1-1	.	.	CASGIGEGTEAFF	TGTGCCAGCGGGATCGGGGAGGGCACTGAAGCTTTCTTT
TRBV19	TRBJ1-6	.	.	CASSIQARVNSPLHF	TGTGCCAGTAGTATCCAGGCCAGGGTTAATTCACCCCTCCACTTT